Each of the 4 T cell receptor beta chains below was sequenced from the same sample in a study of T cells in localized non-small cell lung cancer (dated by TCRdb to 2020 to 2021). The protocol used for the library was the immunoSEQ multiplex PCR assay. The table comes from immuneACCESS by way of TCRdb, which keeps in-frame sequences with V and J called. Part of the clones is missing from these tables; in studies checked, under half for an unresolved V gene and the rest for unknown reasons. The sample table lists under 40,000 clones, roughly 87% of them with a count of one. Around a sixth of the sample comes from the top ten. Material: peripheral blood, obtained before any cancer treatment. These receptors were taken from a male donor aged 60 or older with stage III squamous cell lung carcinoma.

V usage is TRBV6-5 and J usage is TRBJ1-2, with D possibly TRBD1 on 6 matching bases. This CDR3 has 15 amino acids. CDR1 MNHEY and CDR2 SVGAGI come from the germline V gene. Trimming stripped 6 bases from V and 2 bases from J, with 16 bases between. CDR3 loop: CASSRKTGTNYGYTF. The CDR3 DNA is TGTGCCAGCAGCCGAAAGACAGGAACCAACTATGGCTACACCTTC.

The chain has TRBV10-2 and TRBJ1-1; tentative D call: TRBD1 (5 bases). Per germline, CDR1 WSHSY and CDR2 SAAADI. Trimming took off 4 bases at V and 0 bases at J, with 6 bases between the two ends. The CDR3 loop spans 13 amino acids. The CDR3 here is CASSATVNTEAFF. CDR3 in DNA: TGCGCCAGCAGTGCGACAGTGAACACTGAAGCTTTCTTT.

The V call is TRBV13, the J call TRBJ2-5, with D tentatively TRBD2 (6 bases). Judging by the DNA end, TRBJ2-7 fits better; the J call may be wrong. Germline V gene data show CDR1 as PRHDT and CDR2 as FYEKMQ (reference sequence). This CDR3 region has 16 residues. This CDR3 is CASSSQLGTVNYEQYF. The DNA of the CDR3 is TGTGCCAGCAGCTCCCAGTTAGGGACTGTCAACTACGAGCAGTACTTC.

The chain recombines TRBV6-5 with TRBJ2-5; D is perhaps TRBD1 (5 bases). This CDR3 spans 13 amino acids. Deletions cut 6 bases from V and 1 base from J, with 9 bases between. Germline V CDR1 and CDR2: MNHEY, SVGAGI. CDR3 loop: CASSRTIQETQYF. The CDR3 DNA is TGTGCCAGCAGCCGGACAATCCAAGAGACCCAGTACTTC.